The 21 T cell receptor beta chains listed next were all sequenced from one sample in a study of blood T cell repertoires in COVID-19. Here immunoSEQ multiplex PCR was the method, and the copy in TCRdb shows in-frame clones only, minus some. The table records around 260,000 clones, approximately 85% of them present only once. The source material was PBMCs or T cells enriched from blood (not recorded which). Source of these receptors: a woman aged 25 to 39 who had recovered from COVID-19.

The rearrangement links TRBV18 to TRBJ1-6; TRBD1 agrees at 9 bases. Trimming took 0 bases from V and 7 from J; bases not matched to a gene: 4. Germline V gene lookup returns CDR1 KGHSH and CDR2 LQKENI. The CDR3 is made up of 16 amino acids. The DNA for the CDR3 is TGTGCCAGCTCACCACCGACGGGACAGGGAAATTCACCCCTCCACTTT. It codes for CASSPPTGQGNSPLHF.

The CDR3 DNA reads TGTGCCAGCCGCGGGGGAAACACTGAAGCTTTCTTT. Its protein is CASRGGNTEAFF. This chain links TRBV28 with TRBJ1-1; D might be TRBD1 (5 bases). This CDR3 contains 12 residues. Trimming stripped 8 bases from V and 2 bases from J, with 9 bases between. Germline V gives CDR1 MDHEN, CDR2 SYDVKM.

This rearrangement joins TRBV9 to TRBJ2-1, with a possible D match to TRBD2 (7 bases). There are 18 residues in the CDR3. CDR1 SGDLS and CDR2 YYNGEE come from the germline V gene. The V end was cut by 0 bases, the J end by 5 bases, with 21 bases between. CDR3 region: CASSVVARGPSSHNEQFF. Here the CDR3 DNA reads TGTGCCAGCAGCGTAGTGGCGCGGGGGCCCTCTTCCCACAATGAGCAGTTCTTC.

This chain connects TRBV30 to TRBJ1-4; tentative D call: TRBD1 (5 bases). Germline V gene sequence: CDR1 GTSNPN, CDR2 SVGIG (reference sequence). V lost 4 bases, J lost 10 bases, and 10 bases lay in between. This CDR3 region has 11 residues. In nucleotides, the CDR3 is TGTGCCTGGACCGTTAGGGGAAAACTGTTTTTT. Its protein product is CAWTVRGKLFF.

The gene calls are TRBV10-3 and TRBJ2-3, with D perhaps TRBD1 (5 bases). CDR1 and CDR2 from the germline V gene are ENHRY and SYGVKD. Trimming took 3 bases from V and 8 from J, leaving 9 bases between them. This CDR3 is 12 amino acids long. The DNA for the CDR3 is TGTGCCATCAGTGAAGGGGAAGGTACGCAGTATTTT. Protein: CAISEGEGTQYF.

The rearrangement links TRBV12-3 or TRBV12-4 to TRBJ1-3; D gene uncertain. This CDR3 contains 12 residues. V was shortened by 3 bases and J by 6 bases, with 6 bases between the two germline ends. The CDR3 bases are TGTGCCAGCAGTTTCTATATAAACACCATATATTTT. This sequence encodes CASSFYINTIYF.

The gene calls are TRBV27 and TRBJ1-1, with 10 bases matching TRBD1. The CDR3 has 15 residues. In germline, CDR1 is MNHEY, CDR2 SMNVEV (reference sequence). Unmatched junction bases numbered 10, after V lost 8 bases and J lost 4 bases. In DNA form, the CDR3 reads TGTGCCAGCCGAACATCCGGGACAGGGGTCACTGAAGCTTTCTTT. Residues: CASRTSGTGVTEAFF.

The rearrangement links TRBV6-4 to TRBJ2-1; D might be TRBD2 (6 bases). V dropped 6 bases and J dropped 2 bases, with 26 bases sitting between them. The length of the CDR3 is 19 residues. Germline V gene lookup returns CDR1 MRHNA and CDR2 SNTAGT. CDR3 sequence (DNA): TGTGCCAGCAGCCCCTCAGTCGCTCAGCGGGTACCTCCCTACAATGAGCAGTTCTTC. It encodes CASSPSVAQRVPPYNEQFF.

The chain employs TRBV7-9 and TRBJ1-6; 9 positions agree with TRBD1. The CDR3 consists of 16 residues. The trim removed 6 bases at V and 6 bases at J, leaving 9 bases unmatched. Germline V CDR1 and CDR2: SEHNR, FQNEAQ (reference sequence). The CDR3 region has the DNA TGTGCCAGCAGTGAACCAATGGGACAGGGTAATTCACCCCTCCACTTT. It encodes CASSEPMGQGNSPLHF. Full variable domain (remainder filled in from reference TRBV7-9 and TRBJ1-6): DTGVSQNPRHKITKRGQNVTFRCDPISEHNRLYWYRQTLGQGPEFLTYFQNEAQLEKSRLLSDRFSAERPKGSFSTLEIQRTEQGDSAMYLCASSEPMGQGNSPLHFGNGTRLTVT.

In its sample, this clone was seen once. The chain uses TRBV6-2 or TRBV6-3 and TRBJ1-5; no definite D call. V was trimmed by 0 bases and J by 5 bases, leaving 20 bases between them. This CDR3 has 18 residues. From germline, CDR1 is MNHEY and CDR2 SVGEGT. This CDR3 is CASSYSIRRTDYDQPQHF. The CDR3 DNA follows: TGTGCCAGCAGTTACTCGATTAGGCGCACAGACTACGATCAGCCCCAGCATTTT.

This clone was seen a handful of times. V usage is TRBV6-5 and J usage is TRBJ2-7; TRBD1 aligns across 9 bases. The V segment lost 4 bases and the J segment 4 bases; nucleotides outside the gene matches: 8. Germline values: CDR1 MNHEY, CDR2 SVGAGI. The CDR3 has 15 amino acids. This CDR3 reads CASSLRDRALYEQYF. The CDR3 DNA reads as TGTGCCAGCAGTTTGCGGGACAGGGCGTTATACGAGCAGTACTTC.

The genes are TRBV30 and TRBJ2-3; TRBD2 matches 7 bases. Germline CDR1 reads GTSNPN; CDR2 reads SVGIG (reference sequence). This CDR3 contains 15 residues. Losses at the gene ends were 5 bases for V and 2 bases for J; bases not matched to a gene: 10. CDR3 nucleotide sequence: TGTGCCTGGGGAACTAGCGCGAGTCTCACAGATACGCAGTATTTT. Encoded protein: CAWGTSASLTDTQYF.

The J gene is TRBJ2-5, the V gene TRBV7-2, with D possibly being TRBD1 (5 bases). This CDR3 is 16 amino acids long. Trimming cost V 4 bases and J 3 bases, with 18 bases left between them. Germline V CDR1 and CDR2: SGHTA, FQGNSA. This chain's CDR3 is CASSSTSGGQKETQYF. For the CDR3, the DNA is TGTGCCAGCAGCTCCACGTCCGGTGGACAAAAAGAGACCCAGTACTTC.

The rearrangement uses TRBV28 and TRBJ2-4; tentatively, D is TRBD2 (6 bases). Trimming removed 5 bases from V and 5 bases from J, with 13 bases in between. Germline lookup yields CDR1 MDHEN and CDR2 SYDVKM. This CDR3 has 14 residues. Here the CDR3 reads CASSPQTGENIQYF. DNA of the CDR3: TGTGCCAGCAGTCCTCAGACGGGAGAAAACATTCAGTACTTC.

The chain is built from TRBV4-2 and TRBJ2-7; 13 bases are shared with TRBD2. The CDR3 loop spans 15 amino acids. Germline V gene lookup returns CDR1 LGHNA and CDR2 YNFKEQ. Germline trimming cut 4 bases from V and 3 bases from J; bases unmatched to any gene: 3. The CDR3, as DNA: TGTGCCAGCAGCCCTAGGACTAGCGGGGGCTACGAGCAGTACTTC. Translating gives CASSPRTSGGYEQYF.

CDR3 region: CASSRGLLRGETQYF. The CDR3 nucleotides are TGCGCCAGCAGCCGCGGACTCCTGCGGGGGGAGACCCAGTACTTC. The V and J genes are TRBV5-1 and TRBJ2-5; the match to TRBD2 covers 7 bases. The V gene's germline CDR1 is SGHRS and CDR2 YFSETQ. Germline trimming cut 4 bases from V and 5 bases from J; bases unmatched to any gene: 11. The CDR3 extends over 15 amino acids.

This clone occurred a few times. This CDR3 reads CASSSIQGTYEQYF. The CDR3 DNA reads TGTGCCAGCAGCTCAATACAGGGGACCTACGAGCAGTACTTC. This chain uses TRBV7-6 with TRBJ2-7; 7 bases match TRBD1. The V gene end was trimmed by 4 bases and the J gene end by 2 bases; junction bases not matched to a gene: 5. Per germline, CDR1 SGHVS and CDR2 FNYEAQ. The CDR3 is 14 amino acids.

Here the CDR3 DNA reads TGCGCCAGCAGCCAAGTGGGGGGACTAGCCTCAGATACGCAGTATTTT. The encoded protein is CASSQVGGLASDTQYF. The chain is built from TRBV4-1 and TRBJ2-3, with 9 positions matching TRBD2. The V gene end was trimmed by 1 base and the J gene end by 4 bases; junction bases not matched to a gene: 6. This CDR3 region has 16 residues. Germline-derived CDR1 and CDR2 are MGHRA and YSYEKL.

The V gene is TRBV18, the J gene TRBJ1-2; 7 bases are shared with TRBD1. The V and J ends lost 4 bases and 3 bases, in that order; junction bases with no gene match: 11. In germline, CDR1 is KGHSH, CDR2 LQKENI. The CDR3 is 16 residues long. For the CDR3, the DNA is TGTGCCAGCTCACATGCTTACAGGGGACCATACTATGGCTACACCTTC. Translation: CASSHAYRGPYYGYTF.

The J gene is TRBJ2-1, the V gene TRBV5-4; 10 bases map to TRBD2. Trimming cost V 3 bases and J 4 bases; bases outside gene matches: 7. In germline, CDR1 is SGHNT, CDR2 YYREEE (reference sequence). CDR3 length: 16 amino acids. DNA for the CDR3: TGTGCCAGCAGCTCCATGACTAGCGGGTATTACAATGAGCAGTTCTTC. Protein product: CASSSMTSGYYNEQFF.

This chain uses TRBV10-3 with TRBJ2-1; 10 bases align to TRBD2. The CDR3 covers 17 residues. The ends lost 2 bases at V and 1 base at J; junction bases unmatched: 5. Germline CDR1 is ENHRY and CDR2 is SYGVKD. The CDR3 nucleotides are TGTGCCATCAGTGAGCCCCTAGCGGGAGAGTCCTACAATGAGCAGTTCTTC. Encoded protein: CAISEPLAGESYNEQFF.